The 15 T cell receptor beta chains below were found in one sample sequenced in a study of response to subunit inactivated influenza vaccine. TCRdb used MiXCR to reprocess the RT-PCR reads, holding one entry per CDR3 protein. This table holds 800,000 to 1,000,000 distinct CDR3 sequences, over 20% found once. Specimen: PBMCs from blood, collected 4 to 6 days after vaccination. These receptors all stem from a man aged 50 to 59 who received an inactivated influenza vaccine.

This clonotype was observed a few times. This chain joins TRBV5-1 and TRBJ2-3, with TRBD2 matching 7 bases. The CDR3 spans 14 residues. Trimming took 7 bases from V and 6 from J; bases not matched to a gene: 11. Per the germline V gene, CDR1 is SGHRS and CDR2 is YFSETQ. The CDR3: CASVSSGLYDTQYF. The CDR3 DNA reads as TGCGCCAGCGTGTCTAGCGGACTCTACGATACGCAGTATTTT.

This clonotype occurred a few times. The chain uses TRBV12-3 or TRBV12-4 and TRBJ2-2; 12 positions match TRBD2. There are 16 residues in the CDR3. The trim removed 7 bases at V and 5 bases at J, leaving 8 bases unmatched. The CDR3 sequence: CASTPLAGGPTGELFF. DNA of the CDR3: TGTGCCAGCACCCCCCTAGCGGGAGGGCCGACCGGGGAGCTGTTTTTT.

The table lists this clonotype with many counts. This chain's CDR3 is CASSESLVGGSEQYF. In DNA, the CDR3 is TGTGCCAGCAGTGAATCCCTCGTGGGAGGGAGCGAGCAGTACTTC. The chain links TRBV25-1 to TRBJ2-7, with 7 bases aligning to TRBD2. With 1 base clipped from V and 6 bases from J, the junction kept 9 bases outside the gene matches. This CDR3 is built from 15 residues. CDR1 and CDR2 from the germline V gene are MGHDK and SYGVNS.

The V and J genes are TRBV2 and TRBJ2-2, with D tentatively TRBD1 (6 bases). The germline V gene encodes CDR1 SNHLY and CDR2 FYNNEI. Trimming took 7 bases from V and 1 from J, leaving 7 bases between them. There are 13 residues in the CDR3. The CDR3 sequence is CASTGQNTGELFF. The CDR3 DNA is TGTGCCAGCACGGGACAGAACACCGGGGAGCTGTTTTTT.

This clonotype was seen a few times. This chain links TRBV5-5 with TRBJ2-3, with 8 bases lining up with TRBD2. Germline loops: CDR1 SGHKS, CDR2 YYEKEE (reference sequence). The CDR3 sequence is 14 residues long. V was pared by 0 bases and J by 8 bases, with 5 bases of the junction left unmatched. The CDR3 sequence: CASSLERGSPTQYF. DNA for the CDR3: TGTGCCAGCAGCTTGGAGCGGGGGTCTCCTACGCAGTATTTT.

In this sample, this clonotype turned up a few times. This chain joins TRBV20-1 and TRBJ2-5, with 11 bases that match TRBD2. The CDR3 length is 18 residues. From germline, CDR1 is DFQATT and CDR2 SNEGSKA (reference sequence). V was clipped by 3 bases and J by 4 bases; unmatched bases: 16. This CDR3 is CSASGFSGRASTIETQYF. DNA of the CDR3: TGCAGTGCTAGCGGATTTAGCGGGAGGGCCTCAACTATAGAGACCCAGTACTTC.

This clonotype was seen more than once but under ten times. This rearrangement joins TRBV5-4 to TRBJ1-1, with 7 bases that match TRBD1. J was trimmed by 1 base and V by 3 bases; bases with no gene match: 6. Germline CDR1 is SGHNT and CDR2 is YYREEE (reference sequence). The CDR3 loop spans 15 amino acids. Here the CDR3 DNA reads TGTGCCAGCAGCTCGGGACAGCTTCGGAACACTGAAGCTTTCTTT. Translation: CASSSGQLRNTEAFF.

The V gene is TRBV20-1, the J gene TRBJ2-1; TRBD2 agrees at 12 bases. The CDR3 is made up of 16 amino acids. The J segment lost 1 base and the V segment lost 2 bases, leaving 3 bases of the junction unmatched. The germline CDR1 and CDR2 sequences are DFQATT and SNEGSKA (reference sequence). DNA of the CDR3: TGCAGTGCTAGACTAGCGGGAGGGGTATCCTACAATGAGCAGTTCTTC. Translation: CSARLAGGVSYNEQFF.

J is TRBJ2-3 and V is TRBV12-3 or TRBV12-4; a weak D match, TRBD2 (6 bases). Trimming shortened V by 5 bases and J by 1 base, and 19 bases separated the two germline ends. This CDR3 is 17 amino acids long. The CDR3 DNA is TGTGCCAGCAGTCCCACTTTGCGGGGCCCAGGCACAGATACGCAGTATTTT. It codes for CASSPTLRGPGTDTQYF.

This clonotype was observed a few times. The rearrangement joins TRBV2 to TRBJ2-7, with D perhaps TRBD1 (5 bases). The germline V and J ends were trimmed by 7 bases and 4 bases, with 14 bases remaining between them. This CDR3 is 13 amino acids long. CDR1 and CDR2 from the germline V gene are SNHLY and FYNNEI. The CDR3 region is CASTLAGYYEQYF. The CDR3, as DNA: TGTGCCAGCACCCTCGCAGGGTATTACGAGCAGTACTTC.

This clonotype showed up many times. The rearrangement links TRBV20-1 to TRBJ2-5; D remains ambiguous. This CDR3 contains 12 residues. From germline, CDR1 is DFQATT and CDR2 SNEGSKA (reference sequence). The V and J ends lost 3 bases and 2 bases respectively, with 7 bases between them. CDR3: CSARPSQETQYF. CDR3 nucleotide sequence: TGCAGTGCTAGGCCCAGTCAAGAGACCCAGTACTTC.

This clonotype was recorded a few times. This sequence joins TRBV7-2 and TRBJ2-7; 10 nucleotides line up with TRBD2. The CDR3 spans 15 residues. After removal of 5 bases from V and 0 bases from J, the junction contained 4 bases not matched to a gene. The germline V gene encodes CDR1 SGHTA and CDR2 FQGNSA. The DNA of the CDR3 is TGTGCCAGCAGCACTAGCGGGGCCATCTCCTACGAGCAGTACTTC. Protein sequence: CASSTSGAISYEQYF.

DNA of the CDR3: TGTGCCCCGGGGCCCCAACTAGAAACAGGGGGCTCTGGGGCCAACGTCCTGACTTTC. Amino acid sequence: CAPGPQLETGGSGANVLTF. The V call is TRBV6-2 or TRBV6-3, the J call TRBJ2-6; TRBD1 aligns across 8 bases. The V and J ends lost 11 bases and 0 bases, in that order; junction bases with no gene match: 18. The length of the CDR3 is 19 residues. Germline loops: CDR1 MNHEY, CDR2 SVGEGT.

The chain carries TRBV7-8 and TRBJ2-1; possible D gene TRBD2, 7 bases. The V end was cut by 1 base, the J end by 5 bases, with 12 bases between. Germline CDR1 SGHVS, CDR2 FQNEAQ. There are 15 residues in the CDR3. The CDR3 loop is CASSLVRGANNEQFF. The CDR3 DNA reads TGTGCCAGCAGCTTAGTCCGGGGGGCTAACAATGAGCAGTTCTTC.

V and J are TRBV6-2 or TRBV6-3 and TRBJ2-5; either TRBD1 or TRBD2 may supply D (5 bases each). Germline assignment: CDR1 MNHEY and CDR2 SVGEGT. This CDR3 region has 15 residues. V lost 2 bases and J lost 4, with 14 bases in between. In DNA form, the CDR3 reads TGTGCCAGCAGTTACGCCTTTCCTGGGGGAGAGACCCAGTACTTC. Translation: CASSYAFPGGETQYF.